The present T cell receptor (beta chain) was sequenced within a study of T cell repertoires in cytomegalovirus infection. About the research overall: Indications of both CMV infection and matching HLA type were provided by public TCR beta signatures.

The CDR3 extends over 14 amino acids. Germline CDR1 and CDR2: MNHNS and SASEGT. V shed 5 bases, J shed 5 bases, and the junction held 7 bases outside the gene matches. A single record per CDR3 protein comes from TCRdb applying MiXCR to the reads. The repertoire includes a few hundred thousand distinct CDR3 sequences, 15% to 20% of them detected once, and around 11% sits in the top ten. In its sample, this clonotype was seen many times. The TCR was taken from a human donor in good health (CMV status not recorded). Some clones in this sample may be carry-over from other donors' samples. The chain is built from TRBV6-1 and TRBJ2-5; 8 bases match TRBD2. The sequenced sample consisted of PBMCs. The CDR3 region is CASSSREGSETQYF. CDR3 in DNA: TGTGCCAGCAGTTCCCGGGAGGGAAGCGAGACCCAGTACTTC.